This T cell receptor beta chain was captured by sequencing in a study of identical twins. Findings and limits, study-wide: Excess low generation probability was seen in twin-shared out-of-frame alpha sequences.

A universal primer site was incorporated via template switching, and the cDNA contained unique molecular identifiers. In TCRdb, the 5' RACE reads were re-called with MiXCR into one record per CDR3 protein. The sample records around 960,000 distinct CDR3 sequences, roughly an eighth being singletons. This clonotype was detected a few times. The antigen remains unidentified. The sample also formed part of further work on yellow fever vaccine responses in identical twins. That publication notes: Twins reportedly had a vaccine T cell response that seemed partly convergent, partly personalized.

Sequences were obtained from PBMCs. This clonotype was sampled from a woman aged 18-35 years in good health.

DNA for the CDR3: TGTGCCAGCAGCCAAGATTTGGGGGGCGGTGAGCAGTTCTTC. Protein product: CASSQDLGGGEQFF. The chain employs TRBV3-1 and TRBJ2-1; D is possibly TRBD1 or TRBD2 (6 bases each). The germline gives CDR1 LGHDT, CDR2 YNNKEL (reference sequence). The ends were cut back, 0 bases at V and 9 bases at J, with 12 bases in the middle. The CDR3 loop spans 14 amino acids.